A selection of T cell receptor beta chains follows, all from one sample in a study of Ad26.COV2.S vaccination and SARS-CoV-2 variants. Profiling relied on immunoSEQ multiplex PCR, and the TCRdb table lists in-frame clones only, not all of them. The table lists 440,000 or so clones, roughly 90% of them singletons. The sequenced sample was peripheral blood, obtained in a trial of Ad26.COV2.S vaccine versus placebo. The receptors derive from a person between 18 and 60 years old who received the Ad26.COV2.S COVID-19 vaccine or a placebo. The CDR3 runs from the conserved cysteine through the conserved F or W. Each record gives: V gene, CDR3 protein.

TRBV4-3	CASSHSGTGAYEQYF
TRBV6-5	CASSYHTGSYQETQYF
TRBV19	CASSIDAETQYF
TRBV4-3	CASSQHRVDEQFF
TRBV7-2	CASSTGLYSNQPQHF
TRBV19	CASSILSGSYGYTF
TRBV7-9	CASSDRGANYGYTF
TRBV30	CAWSAPRVGAYEQYF
TRBV24-1	CATSDPGTAYGYTF
TRBV28	CASSRPPKVYF
TRBV12-3/TRBV12-4	CASMTGINTEAFF
TRBV2	CARGDRGGNSPLHF
TRBV4-3	CASSPSRQGYSSPLHF
TRBV7-2	CASSLVVSGGNTIYF
TRBV5-5	CASSYGSTTEAFF
TRBV11-2	CASSLGFSGGGYNEQFF
TRBV5-8	CASSKTGGQTQYF
TRBV19	CASSAGQGSYEQYF
TRBV24-1	CATSEPGLAGLDTQYF
TRBV3-1/TRBV3-2	CASSQAGSNNEQFF
TRBV30	CAWTKGQGAGAFF
TRBV30	CAWSVGSRGSNQPQHF
TRBV18	CASSPAQNQPQHF
TRBV19	CASSIGPNPTDTQYF
TRBV5-5	CASSFVPGASSYEQYF
TRBV19	CASSRDSSNQPQHF
TRBV10-1	CASSDAGSDTQYF
TRBV2	CASSDFGATGAYEQYF
TRBV11-2	CASSLDRGRMNSGNTIYF
TRBV29-1	CSVVPGSYNEQFF
TRBV7-2	CASSLGGGPETQYF
TRBV21-1	CASSGQLNTEAFF
TRBV19	CASTLPGMNTEAFF
TRBV18	CASSPRAGGPLGETQYF
TRBV4-1	CASSQDRPNRAPLHF
TRBV6-5	CASSFLRQGSPFF
TRBV7-9	CASSPRDRVGEDTEAFF
TRBV6-5	CASSYVRLVTEAFF
TRBV7-2	CASSLTAGAVVNEQYF
TRBV5-3	CARSSTGKHDPTEAFF
TRBV18	CASSPPGTGGHEQYF
TRBV28	CASSLSPTGHGNQPQHF